Here is one T cell receptor beta chain with its context. Its antigen is unidentified. These data belong to a study of cytomegalovirus exposure and HLA in healthy donors. PCR was performed using 60 Vbeta and 13 Jbeta primers. Profiled with immunoSEQ multiplex PCR; TCRdb holds only in-frame clones, not every one. This sample has fewer than 130,000 clones, with approximately 66% found just once. The CDR3 consists of 15 residues. Germline CDR1 and CDR2: MNHEY and SVGAGI. Study-wide points: Among TCR beta chains of equal frequency, HLA-associated ones were more clonally expanded in a later analysis. HLA alleles were associated with 15,000 to 20,000 TCR beta sequences in a later analysis at 0.05 false discovery rate.

The chain joins TRBV6-5 to TRBJ2-7; 7 bases fit TRBD1. The DNA end is more similar to TRBJ2-1, so the J call may be wrong. This clonotype was obtained from a middle-aged man in good health and CMV-seropositive. What was sequenced was PBMCs. The chain's CDR3 is CASSYGTDSYNEQFF. The CDR3 DNA follows: TGTGCCAGCAGTTACGGGACAGATTCCTACAATGAGCAGTTCTTC.